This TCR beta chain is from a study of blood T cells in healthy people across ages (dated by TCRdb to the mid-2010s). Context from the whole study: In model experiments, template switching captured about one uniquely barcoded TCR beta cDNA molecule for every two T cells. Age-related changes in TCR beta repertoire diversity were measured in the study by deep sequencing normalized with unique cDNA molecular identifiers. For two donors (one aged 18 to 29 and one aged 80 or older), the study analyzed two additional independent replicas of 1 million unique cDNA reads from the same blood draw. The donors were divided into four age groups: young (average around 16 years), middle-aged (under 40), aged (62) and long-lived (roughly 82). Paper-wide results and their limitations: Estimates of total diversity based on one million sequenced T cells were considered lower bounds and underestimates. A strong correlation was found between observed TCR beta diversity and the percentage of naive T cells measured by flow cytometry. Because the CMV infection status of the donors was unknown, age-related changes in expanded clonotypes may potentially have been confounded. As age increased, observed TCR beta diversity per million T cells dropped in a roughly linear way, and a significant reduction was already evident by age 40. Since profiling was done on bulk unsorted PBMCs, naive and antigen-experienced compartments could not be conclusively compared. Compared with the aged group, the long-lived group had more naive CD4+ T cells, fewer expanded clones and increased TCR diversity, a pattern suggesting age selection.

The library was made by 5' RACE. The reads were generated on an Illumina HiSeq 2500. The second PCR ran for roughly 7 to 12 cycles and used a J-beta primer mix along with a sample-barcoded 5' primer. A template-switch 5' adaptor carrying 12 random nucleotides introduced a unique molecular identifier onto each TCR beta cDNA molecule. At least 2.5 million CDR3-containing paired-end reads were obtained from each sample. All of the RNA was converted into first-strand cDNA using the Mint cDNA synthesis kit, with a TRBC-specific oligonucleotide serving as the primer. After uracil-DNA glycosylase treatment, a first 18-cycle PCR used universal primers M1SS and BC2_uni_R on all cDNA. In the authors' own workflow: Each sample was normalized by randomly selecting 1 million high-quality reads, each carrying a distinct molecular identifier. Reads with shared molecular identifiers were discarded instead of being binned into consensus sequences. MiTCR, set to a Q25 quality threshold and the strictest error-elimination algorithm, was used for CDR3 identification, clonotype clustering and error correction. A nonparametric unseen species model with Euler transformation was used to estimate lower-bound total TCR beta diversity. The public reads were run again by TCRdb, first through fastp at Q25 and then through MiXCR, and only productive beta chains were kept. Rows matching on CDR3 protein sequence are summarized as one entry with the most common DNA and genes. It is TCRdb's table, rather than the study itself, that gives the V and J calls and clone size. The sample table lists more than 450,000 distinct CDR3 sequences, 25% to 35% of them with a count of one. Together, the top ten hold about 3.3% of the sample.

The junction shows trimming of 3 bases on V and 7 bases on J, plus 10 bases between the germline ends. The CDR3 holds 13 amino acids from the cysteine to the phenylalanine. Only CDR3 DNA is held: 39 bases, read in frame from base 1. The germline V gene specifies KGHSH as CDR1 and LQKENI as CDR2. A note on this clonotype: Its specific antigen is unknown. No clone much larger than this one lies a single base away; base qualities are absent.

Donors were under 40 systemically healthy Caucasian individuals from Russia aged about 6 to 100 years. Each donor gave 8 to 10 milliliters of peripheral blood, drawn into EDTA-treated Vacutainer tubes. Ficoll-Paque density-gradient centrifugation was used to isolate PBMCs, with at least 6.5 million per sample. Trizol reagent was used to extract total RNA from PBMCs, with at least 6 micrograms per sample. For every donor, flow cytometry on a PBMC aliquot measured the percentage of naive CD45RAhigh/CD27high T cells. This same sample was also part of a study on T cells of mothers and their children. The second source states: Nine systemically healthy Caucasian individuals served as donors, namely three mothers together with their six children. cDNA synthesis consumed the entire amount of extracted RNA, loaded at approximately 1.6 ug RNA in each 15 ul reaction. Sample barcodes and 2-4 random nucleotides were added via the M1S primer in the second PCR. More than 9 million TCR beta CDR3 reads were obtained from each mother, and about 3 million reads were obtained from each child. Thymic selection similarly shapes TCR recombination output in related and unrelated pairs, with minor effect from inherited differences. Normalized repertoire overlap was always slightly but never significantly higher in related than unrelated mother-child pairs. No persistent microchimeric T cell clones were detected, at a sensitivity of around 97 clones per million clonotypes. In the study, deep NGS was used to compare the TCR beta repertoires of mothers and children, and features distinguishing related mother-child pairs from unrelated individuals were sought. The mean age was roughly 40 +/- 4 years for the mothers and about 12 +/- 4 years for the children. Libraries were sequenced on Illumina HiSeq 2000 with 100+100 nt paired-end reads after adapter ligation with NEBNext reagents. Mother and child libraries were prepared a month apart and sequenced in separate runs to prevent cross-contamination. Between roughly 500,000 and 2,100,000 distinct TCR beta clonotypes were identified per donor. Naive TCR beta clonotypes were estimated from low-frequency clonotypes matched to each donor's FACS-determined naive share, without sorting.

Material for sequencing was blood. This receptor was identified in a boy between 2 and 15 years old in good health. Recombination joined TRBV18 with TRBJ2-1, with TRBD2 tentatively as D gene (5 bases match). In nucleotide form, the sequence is TGTGCCAGCTCACCCGGGGAGAAGAATGAGCAGTTCTTC. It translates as CASSPGEKNEQFF.